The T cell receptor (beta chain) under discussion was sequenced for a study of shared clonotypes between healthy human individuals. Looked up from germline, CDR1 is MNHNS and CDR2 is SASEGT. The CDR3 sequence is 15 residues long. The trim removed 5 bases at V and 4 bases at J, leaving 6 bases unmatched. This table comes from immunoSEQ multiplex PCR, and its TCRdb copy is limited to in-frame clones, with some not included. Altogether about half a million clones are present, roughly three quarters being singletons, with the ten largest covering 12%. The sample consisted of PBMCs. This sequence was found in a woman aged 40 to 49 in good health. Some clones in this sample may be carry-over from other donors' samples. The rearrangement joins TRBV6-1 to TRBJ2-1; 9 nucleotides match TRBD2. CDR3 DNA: TGTGCCAGCAGTTTTGGACTAGCGCCTTACAATGAGCAGTTCTTC. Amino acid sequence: CASSFGLAPYNEQFF.